This TCR beta chain was sequenced for a study of CD8+ T cells in alopecia areata. Study at large: Twice daily, treated patients received 5 to 10 mg of oral tofacitinib. Patients remained on tofacitinib for 6 to 18 months and then went 6 months without it.

Extracted RNA was reverse transcribed into cDNA, the sequencing template. Profiling relied on immunoSEQ multiplex PCR, and the TCRdb table lists in-frame clones only, not all of them. The data show over 50,000 clones, about half seen once. Study-wide points: Sequencing of scalp samples also includes resident alphabeta T cells from normal skin. Affected scalp, especially in alopecia totalis/universalis, had a higher clonality than normal scalp did.

For this clone: Its specificity is not known.

This CDR3 is 15 amino acids long. V lost 4 bases and J lost 8, with 19 bases in between. Germline loops: CDR1 SGDLS, CDR2 YYNGEE. The TCR comes from a human donor with alopecia areata. The gene calls are TRBV9 and TRBJ2-1; either TRBD1 or TRBD2 may fit D (5 bases each). The sequencing here drew on CD8+ T cells sorted from blood, taken at week 0. CDR3: CASSHRDRRLDEQFF. The DNA for the CDR3 is TGTGCCAGCAGCCACCGGGACCGTCGGCTTGATGAGCAGTTCTTC.